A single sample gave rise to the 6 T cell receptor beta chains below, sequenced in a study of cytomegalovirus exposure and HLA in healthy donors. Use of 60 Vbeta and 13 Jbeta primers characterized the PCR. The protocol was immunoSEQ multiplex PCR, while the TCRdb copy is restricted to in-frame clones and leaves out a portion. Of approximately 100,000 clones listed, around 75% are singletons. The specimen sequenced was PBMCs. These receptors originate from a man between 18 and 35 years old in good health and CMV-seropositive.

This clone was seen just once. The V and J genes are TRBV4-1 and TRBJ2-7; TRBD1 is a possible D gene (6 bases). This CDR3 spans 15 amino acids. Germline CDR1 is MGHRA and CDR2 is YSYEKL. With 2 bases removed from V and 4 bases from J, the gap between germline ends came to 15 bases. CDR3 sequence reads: CASSQPIRGKYEQYF. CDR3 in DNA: TGCGCCAGCAGCCAACCCATTAGGGGGAAGTACGAGCAGTACTTC.

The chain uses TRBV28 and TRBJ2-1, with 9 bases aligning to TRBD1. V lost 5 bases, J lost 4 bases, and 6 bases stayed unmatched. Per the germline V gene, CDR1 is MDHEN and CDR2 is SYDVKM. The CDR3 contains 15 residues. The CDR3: CASSPQGQGYNEQFF. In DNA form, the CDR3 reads TGTGCCAGCAGTCCACAGGGACAGGGTTACAATGAGCAGTTCTTC.

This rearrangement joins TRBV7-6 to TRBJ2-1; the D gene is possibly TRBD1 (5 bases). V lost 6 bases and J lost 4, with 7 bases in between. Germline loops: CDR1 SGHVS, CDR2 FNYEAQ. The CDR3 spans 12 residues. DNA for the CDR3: TGTGCCAGCAGGGGGCGATACAATGAGCAGTTCTTC. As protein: CASRGRYNEQFF.

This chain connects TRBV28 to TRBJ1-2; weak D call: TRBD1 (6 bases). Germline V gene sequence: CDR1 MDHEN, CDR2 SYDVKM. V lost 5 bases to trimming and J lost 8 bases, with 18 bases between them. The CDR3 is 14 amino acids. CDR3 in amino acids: CASSPRQVEEGYTF. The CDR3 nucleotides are TGTGCCAGCAGTCCGAGACAGGTCGAGGAGGGCTACACCTTC.

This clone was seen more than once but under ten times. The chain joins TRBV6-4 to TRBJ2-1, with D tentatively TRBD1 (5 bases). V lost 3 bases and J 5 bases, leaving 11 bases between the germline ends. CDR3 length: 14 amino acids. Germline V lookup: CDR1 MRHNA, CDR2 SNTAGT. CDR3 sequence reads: CASSERPQDNEQFF. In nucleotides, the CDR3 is TGTGCCAGCAGTGAGCGCCCACAGGACAATGAGCAGTTCTTC.

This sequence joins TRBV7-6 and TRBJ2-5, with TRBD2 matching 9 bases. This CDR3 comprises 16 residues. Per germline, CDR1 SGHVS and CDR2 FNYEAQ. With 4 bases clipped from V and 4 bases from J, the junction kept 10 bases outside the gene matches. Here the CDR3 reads CASSSAGTSYGETQYF. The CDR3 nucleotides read TGTGCCAGCAGCTCAGCCGGGACTAGCTACGGAGAGACCCAGTACTTC.